Listed here is a single T cell receptor (beta chain). There is no known antigen for this receptor. No base quality values were provided; no much bigger clone lies one nucleotide off. The immunoSEQ Assay, a bias-controlled multiplex PCR, was used to amplify TCRbeta CDR3 regions from genomic DNA. The original methods were these. Within the assay, amplification of reference gene primers was used to estimate how many nucleated cells each sample contained. To quantify the absolute abundance of each unique TCRbeta CDR3 rearrangement, sequence reads were collapsed and filtered. For each sample, productive Simpson clonality was calculated by taking the square root of Simpson's diversity index across productive rearrangements. The source is immuneACCESS, and TCRdb retained only in-frame sequences with V and J called. Part of the clones is not carried over; for the studies checked, unresolved V genes explain less than half of this, and the remainder is unexplained. From that table come the V and J calls and clone size; the DNA was used to work out D and trimming. In all, the sample holds 15,000 to 20,000 clones, and roughly 85% of those were seen once. The top ten hold roughly 67% of the sample.

The record originates from a study of blood T cell repertoires in COVID-19 (dated by TCRdb to between 2020 and 2021). About the full investigation: Samples covering the acute and convalescent phases of COVID-19 were provided by collaborators in the United States, Italy and Spain. The prospective study material was composed of cDNA or gDNA derived from T cells, B-cell-depleted T cells, or PBMCs. The dataset comprised deeply sampled blood TCRbeta repertoires from subjects exposed to, actively infected with, or recovered from COVID-19. The repertoires were released in a freely available public database meant as a resource for research on the immune response to SARS-CoV-2. Samples were obtained from the ongoing ImmuneRACE study (first 160 participants) and from approximately 1,200 subjects provided by 6 global collaborators. The sample metadata nearly always contained a de-identified subject ID, COVID-19 status, age in years and sex. HLA class I and class II types, where available, came from metadata supplied by the sample provider rather than from assay-based typing. What the research found in general, with its limitations: The amount of clinical and demographic metadata varied by source and participant and was provided uncurated.

Including cysteine and phenylalanine, the CDR3 has 16 amino acids. Kept here is only the CDR3 DNA, which spans 48 bases and is read in frame from base 1. V gives up 4 bases and J gives up 7 bases, and the segment between their germline ends measures 22 bases. The germline V gene encodes CDR1 SEHNR and CDR2 FQNEAQ (reference sequence). Whole blood was collected in K2EDTA tubes by collaborating institutions according to the institutions' own protocols. For TCRbeta analysis, collaborator samples were shipped as frozen whole blood, as isolated PBMCs, or as DNA extracted from either sample type. Sequenced material: peripheral blood. The sequence derives from a man older than 75 with acute or convalescent COVID-19. The chain couples TRBV7-9 to TRBJ1-1; the D gene cannot be named for sure. The CDR3 amino acid sequence is: CASSSATFGGLVEAFF. The base sequence is TGTGCCAGCAGCTCCGCCACGTTTGGAGGGTTGGTTGAAGCTTTCTTT.